One and the same sample provided the 30 T cell receptor beta chains below, sequenced in a study of T cells in Graves' hyperthyroidism and ophthalmopathy. TCR beta CDR3 sequences were amplified from RNA transcripts. With the HTBI primer set, the TCR CDR3 went through a first round of RT-PCR. In TCRdb, the multiplex PCR reads were re-called with MiXCR into one record per CDR3 protein. In the table there are almost 250,000 distinct CDR3 sequences, almost 25% of which are singletons. Sequencing was done on a sample of blood. The source is a woman in her thirties or forties with Graves' ophthalmopathy.

This clonotype was seen ten or more times. The chain recombines TRBV6-5 with TRBJ1-5; D unresolved. Germline V gene sequence: CDR1 MNHEY, CDR2 SVGAGI. The CDR3 consists of 14 residues. Trimming shortened V by 5 bases and J by 4 bases, and 12 bases separated the two germline ends. CDR3 residues: CASSPDGRNQPQHF. The CDR3 DNA reads TGTGCCAGCAGTCCGGATGGGCGAAATCAGCCCCAGCATTTT.

The CDR3 nucleotides are TGTGCCTGGAGTGTACGGAGGCTCCTAGCGGGAATCAACACCGGGGAGCTGTTTTTT. Translation gives CAWSVRRLLAGINTGELFF. V usage is TRBV30 and J usage is TRBJ2-2; 9 nucleotides match TRBD2. J was trimmed by 2 bases and V by 0 bases; bases with no gene match: 13. CDR3 length: 19 residues. The germline gives CDR1 GTSNPN, CDR2 SVGIG (reference sequence).

This clonotype was observed at least ten times. V usage is TRBV6-2 or TRBV6-3 and J usage is TRBJ2-5, with TRBD2 identical over 9 bases. CDR3 length: 18 amino acids. Germline V CDR1 and CDR2: MNHEY, SVGEGT. The trim removed 0 bases at V and 0 bases at J, leaving 8 bases unmatched. The CDR3, as DNA: TGTGCCAGCAGTTACTCGACCAGGACTAGCGTAAACCAAGAGACCCAGTACTTC. Its protein product is CASSYSTRTSVNQETQYF.

In this sample, this clonotype turned up once. The rearrangement links TRBV6-5 to TRBJ2-7, with a possible D match to TRBD2 (7 bases). V shed 4 bases and J shed 4 bases, with 14 bases lying between them. The CDR3 length is 14 residues. Germline V CDR1 and CDR2: MNHEY, SVGAGI. CDR3 coding DNA: TGTGCCAGCAGTTCCTCGGGGGGCATTTACGAGCAGTACTTC. It yields the protein CASSSSGGIYEQYF.

V is TRBV7-8 and J is TRBJ2-7, with D possibly being TRBD2 (6 bases). V was cut by 1 base and J by 2 bases, with 15 bases left in between. Germline V gene data show CDR1 as SGHVS and CDR2 as FQNEAQ. This CDR3 has 16 residues. The CDR3 DNA reads TGTGCCAGCAGCTTAGGAGGGAGCGGGCCCACCTACGAGCAGTACTTC. This encodes CASSLGGSGPTYEQYF.

In this sample, this clonotype turned up many times. The rearrangement uses TRBV6-2 or TRBV6-3 and TRBJ2-5; 8 nucleotides line up with TRBD2. With V trimmed by 0 bases and J by 7 bases, 1 base remained unmatched. CDR3 length: 13 residues. Germline CDR1 MNHEY, CDR2 SVGEGT. The DNA of the CDR3 is TGTGCCAGCAGTTACTCCCGGGAGGGGACCCAGTACTTC. Its protein is CASSYSREGTQYF.

In its sample, this clonotype was seen many times. V usage is TRBV12-3 or TRBV12-4 and J usage is TRBJ2-2, with 7 nucleotides matching TRBD2. Unmatched junction bases numbered 5, after V lost 2 bases and J lost 2 bases. The CDR3 length is 16 residues. The CDR3 region has the DNA TGTGCCAGCAGTTTATATCTAGCGGTAAACACCGGGGAGCTGTTTTTT. Translated, it gives CASSLYLAVNTGELFF.

The gene calls are TRBV10-3 and TRBJ2-7; no reliable D call. CDR3 length: 13 residues. The germline V and J ends were trimmed by 7 bases and 4 bases, with 14 bases remaining between them. Germline assignment: CDR1 ENHRY and CDR2 SYGVKD. The CDR3 loop reads CAINGPLGYEQYF. The CDR3 region has the DNA TGTGCCATCAATGGACCCCTGGGGTACGAGCAGTACTTC.

This clonotype has at least ten counts. The chain joins TRBV27 to TRBJ1-6, with D possibly TRBD1 on 6 matching bases. The CDR3 is made up of 14 amino acids. V lost 3 bases and J 14 bases, leaving 17 bases between the germline ends. Germline V gives CDR1 MNHEY, CDR2 SMNVEV (reference sequence). CDR3 residues: CASSFATGSVSLHF. CDR3 bases: TGTGCCAGCAGTTTTGCGACAGGCTCCGTCTCCCTCCACTTT.

The genes are TRBV28 and TRBJ1-3; D perhaps matches TRBD1 (5 bases). V lost 4 bases to trimming and J lost 8 bases, with 18 bases between them. Germline V gives CDR1 MDHEN, CDR2 SYDVKM. The CDR3 runs to 15 residues. CDR3 sequence: CASSSEWRGGDTIYF. The CDR3 DNA reads TGTGCCAGCAGTTCCGAATGGAGGGGAGGAGACACCATATATTTT.

This rearrangement joins TRBV28 to TRBJ1-2; TRBD1 might be the D (6 bases). The CDR3 covers 16 residues. Germline V gene lookup returns CDR1 MDHEN and CDR2 SYDVKM. The V and J ends lost 3 bases and 8 bases respectively, with 22 bases between them. This CDR3 reads CASSLWGSWGGRGYTF. The CDR3 bases are TGTGCCAGCAGTTTGTGGGGCTCGTGGGGGGGCCGAGGCTACACCTTC.

This clonotype was detected many times. The chain is built from TRBV4-1 and TRBJ2-7, with D uncertain. The V gene's germline CDR1 is MGHRA and CDR2 YSYEKL. The CDR3 is 15 residues long. Trimming removed 1 base at V and 5 bases at J, with 15 bases between. CDR3 in DNA: TGCGCCAGCAGCCAAGTGGCCGATGATGAGCACGAGCAGTACTTC. It translates to CASSQVADDEHEQYF.

Ten or more counts support this clonotype. This chain links TRBV15 with TRBJ2-2; D might be TRBD2 (5 bases). There are 14 residues in the CDR3. CDR1 is LNHNV, CDR2 YYDKDF, per germline (reference sequence). The V end lost 1 base, the J end lost 5 bases, and 8 bases lay between the germline ends. The CDR3 spells CATSRVEETGELFF. As DNA, the CDR3 is TGTGCCACCAGCAGAGTGGAGGAAACCGGGGAGCTGTTTTTT. Full variable domain (missing parts from reference TRBV15 and TRBJ2-2): DAMVIQNPRYQVTQFGKPVTLSCSQTLNHNVMYWYQQKSSQAPKLLFHYYDKDFNNEADTPDNFQSRRPNTSFCFLDIRSPGLGDTAMYLCATSRVEETGELFFGEGSRLTVL.

This clonotype was found many times. The rearrangement uses TRBV6-5 and TRBJ2-7; the D is unclear. The CDR3 runs to 13 residues. The germline V gene encodes CDR1 MNHEY and CDR2 SVGAGI. Trimming pared 10 bases from V and 2 bases from J, leaving 15 bases between. The CDR3 spells CATNDKLTYEQYF. The CDR3, as DNA: TGTGCCACCAACGACAAGCTTACCTACGAGCAGTACTTC.

This clonotype was seen at least ten times. This sequence joins TRBV6-1 and TRBJ1-1, with D tentatively TRBD1 (6 bases). The CDR3 contains 16 residues. The germline V and J ends were trimmed by 2 bases and 0 bases, with 13 bases remaining between them. In germline, CDR1 is MNHNS, CDR2 SASEGT. CDR3 amino acids: CASSELLGGLNTEAFF. The CDR3 DNA reads as TGTGCCAGCAGTGAATTATTAGGGGGGTTGAACACTGAAGCTTTCTTT.

The sample holds many counts of this clonotype. The chain links TRBV6-6 to TRBJ1-6, with 10 nucleotides matching TRBD1. The CDR3 is 18 amino acids. Losses at the gene ends were 7 bases for V and 7 bases for J; bases not matched to a gene: 16. Germline V CDR1 and CDR2: MNHNY, SVGAGI (reference sequence). The CDR3 protein is CASTRTGGGGLANSPLHF. The CDR3 nucleotides read TGTGCCAGCACTCGGACAGGGGGTGGGGGTTTGGCGAATTCACCCCTCCACTTT.

This clonotype has ten or more counts. V usage is TRBV12-3 or TRBV12-4 and J usage is TRBJ2-7; no reliable D call. V dropped 6 bases and J dropped 2 bases, with 8 bases sitting between them. The CDR3 runs to 12 residues. The CDR3 spells CASSAATYEQYF. In DNA form, the CDR3 reads TGTGCCAGCAGCGCGGCGACCTACGAGCAGTACTTC.

The gene calls are TRBV10-3 and TRBJ2-5; 9 bases agree with TRBD2. Losses at the gene ends were 4 bases for V and 4 bases for J; bases not matched to a gene: 4. The V gene's germline CDR1 is ENHRY and CDR2 SYGVKD. The CDR3 extends over 14 amino acids. CDR3 amino acids: CAISGELAGETQYF. CDR3 coding DNA: TGTGCCATCAGTGGGGAACTAGCGGGAGAGACCCAGTACTTC.

This clonotype was counted at least ten times. The genes are TRBV14 and TRBJ1-3; D remains unclear. The V and J ends lost 4 bases and 0 bases respectively, with 7 bases between them. The CDR3 extends over 14 amino acids. The germline V gene has CDR1 SGHDN and CDR2 FVKESK. The CDR3 DNA reads TGTGCCAGCAGCCCAAGGTCCTCTGGAAACACCATATATTTT. Residues: CASSPRSSGNTIYF.

This clonotype was counted ten times or more. One base away lies a much larger clone, so this may be a sequencing read error. The chain employs TRBV28 and TRBJ1-2; no definite D call. Germline CDR1 is MDHEN and CDR2 is SYDVKM. This CDR3 comprises 14 residues. CDR3: CAGSFNAASGGYTF. The CDR3 coding sequence is TGTGCCGGCAGTTTCAATGCTGCCAGTGGCGGCTACACCTTC.

This clonotype was observed at least ten times. The chain joins TRBV5-1 to TRBJ2-7; 9 positions match TRBD2. Germline lookup yields CDR1 SGHRS and CDR2 YFSETQ. This CDR3 region has 14 residues. The junction had 3 bases not matched to a gene; V was cut back by 3 bases and J by 2 bases. The CDR3 DNA reads as TGCGCCAGCAGCTGGGGACTAGCAACCTACGAGCAGTACTTC. Translation: CASSWGLATYEQYF.

The chain links TRBV29-1 to TRBJ1-2; 9 positions agree with TRBD1. V shed 6 bases, J shed 2 bases, and the junction held 4 bases outside the gene matches. Germline assignment: CDR1 SQVTM and CDR2 ANQGSEA. The CDR3 runs 13 residues. In DNA, the CDR3 is TGCAGCGTCTGGACAGGGGCCAACTATGGCTACACCTTC. Translating it yields CSVWTGANYGYTF.

This clonotype was counted ten times or more. This chain joins TRBV29-1 and TRBJ1-1; no reliable D call. From germline, CDR1 is SQVTM and CDR2 ANQGSEA. The CDR3 is 12 residues long. V gave up 7 bases and J gave up 0 bases, with 9 bases separating them. The CDR3 sequence: CSGEGLNTEAFF. CDR3 bases: TGCAGCGGGGAAGGATTGAACACTGAAGCTTTCTTT.

For this clonotype: The junction does not match germline at one end; this may be a read error. V gene TRBV7-2 combines with J gene TRBJ2-7; D might be TRBD1 (7 bases). This CDR3 contains 13 residues. Germline CDR1 SGHTA, CDR2 FQGNSA. CDR3: CVSSRRDSFEQYF. The CDR3 DNA sequence: TGTGTCAGCAGCCGGCGGGACAGTTTCGAGCAGTACTTC. The full variable domain, rest sourced from reference TRBV7-2 and TRBJ2-7, is GAGVSQSPSNKVTEKGKDVELRCDPISGHTALYWYRQSLGQGLEFLIYFQGNSAPDKSGLPSDRFSAERTGGSVSTLTIQRTQQEDSAVYLCVSSRRDSFEQYFGPGTRLTVT.

This clonotype was counted at least ten times. This chain links TRBV28 with TRBJ2-7, with unresolved D. V was shortened by 5 bases and J by 1 base, with 9 bases between the two germline ends. Per the germline V gene, CDR1 is MDHEN and CDR2 is SYDVKM. CDR3 length: 13 residues. The CDR3 loop reads CASSPTASYEQYF. CDR3 bases: TGTGCCAGCAGTCCGACGGCTTCCTACGAGCAGTACTTC.

This clonotype was counted ten times or more. The chain employs TRBV20-1 and TRBJ2-5, with 7 bases matching TRBD2. Looked up from germline, CDR1 is DFQATT and CDR2 is SNEGSKA (reference sequence). The CDR3 covers 13 residues. The V gene end was trimmed by 7 bases and the J gene end by 5 bases; junction bases not matched to a gene: 10. The CDR3 loop is CSVDPMGGETQYF. The CDR3 nucleotides read TGCAGTGTTGACCCCATGGGGGGGGAGACCCAGTACTTC.

This clonotype occurred many times. This chain connects TRBV19 to TRBJ1-1; D gene uncertain. The germline V gene encodes CDR1 LNHDA and CDR2 SQIVND (reference sequence). With 0 bases removed from V and 1 base from J, the gap between germline ends came to 9 bases. The CDR3 covers 15 residues. The CDR3 is CASSIDGGSNTEAFF. DNA of the CDR3: TGTGCCAGTAGTATAGACGGAGGGTCGAACACTGAAGCTTTCTTT.

This clonotype was detected once. The chain carries TRBV19 and TRBJ1-5; a weak D match, TRBD1 (5 bases). This CDR3 comprises 13 residues. The V gene's germline CDR1 is LNHDA and CDR2 SQIVND (reference sequence). V lost 9 bases, J lost 3 bases, and 12 bases lay in between. The CDR3 is CASQDRDNQPQHF. The CDR3 DNA reads as TGTGCCAGCCAAGACAGAGACAATCAGCCCCAGCATTTT.

CDR3 nucleotide sequence: TGTGCCAGCAGTGCGGCCGGGACTAGCGGGAGGGATGAGCAGTTCTTC. It yields the protein CASSAAGTSGRDEQFF. The chain links TRBV6-1 to TRBJ2-1, with 16 bases identical to TRBD2. V lost 4 bases, J lost 8 bases, and 5 bases stayed unmatched. CDR3 length equals 16 residues. Germline-derived CDR1 and CDR2 are MNHNS and SASEGT.

The rearrangement uses TRBV6-2 or TRBV6-3 and TRBJ2-5; a weak D match, TRBD2 (6 bases). This CDR3 contains 15 residues. Germline lookup yields CDR1 MNHEY and CDR2 SVGEGT. V dropped 6 bases and J dropped 1 base, with 15 bases sitting between them. The CDR3 region is CASSLTPGLQETQYF. CDR3 coding DNA: TGTGCCAGCAGCCTAACTCCGGGACTCCAAGAGACCCAGTACTTC.